Listed below are T cell receptor beta chains from one sample, sequenced in a study of T cell responses to AZD1222 COVID-19 vaccine. Sequencing used immunoSEQ multiplex PCR; TCRdb keeps in-frame clones, though not all of them. The sample includes around 47,000 clones, around 80% of them seen just once. The specimen was peripheral blood, collected 28 days after the second dose of the MenACWY control vaccine. The receptors come from an adult who received the MenACWY meningococcal vaccine as a control. CDR3s include the opening cysteine and the closing phenylalanine or tryptophan. A D gene is named only where the DNA matches it firmly. Size values are once, few and many counts, or a class for expanded clones, and some rows have none.

clone_size: few
d_call: NA
v_call: TRBV3-1/TRBV3-2
j_call: TRBJ1-2
cdr3_nt: TGTGCCAGCAGCCGCGGGGACAATGTGGGGGGTGGCTACACCTTC
cdr3_aa: CASSRGDNVGGGYTF

clone_size: NA
d_call: NA
v_call: TRBV25-1
j_call: TRBJ1-1
cdr3_nt: TGTGCCAGCACCCCGGGACACCCGAACACTGAAGCTTTCTTT
cdr3_aa: CASTPGHPNTEAFF

clone_size: NA
d_call: NA
v_call: TRBV19
j_call: TRBJ1-5
cdr3_nt: TGTGCCAGTAGTATATCGGCAGGGACCCATCAGCCCCAGCATTTT
cdr3_aa: CASSISAGTHQPQHF

clone_size: few
d_call: NA
v_call: TRBV5-5
j_call: TRBJ1-3
cdr3_nt: TGTGCCAGCAGCCAATTACTGAGCTCTGGAAACACCATATATTTT
cdr3_aa: CASSQLLSSGNTIYF

clone_size: NA
d_call: TRBD1
v_call: TRBV2
j_call: TRBJ1-1
cdr3_nt: TGTGCCGGAGGGACAGGGGAGAACACTGAAGCTTTCTTT
cdr3_aa: CAGGTGENTEAFF

clone_size: NA
d_call: NA
v_call: TRBV3-1/TRBV3-2
j_call: TRBJ1-2
cdr3_nt: TGTGCCAGCAGCCGCCCCGAGGGAGGGAACTATGGCTACACCTTC
cdr3_aa: CASSRPEGGNYGYTF

clone_size: NA
d_call: NA
v_call: TRBV25-1
j_call: TRBJ2-6
cdr3_nt: TGTGCCAGCAGTGAATTCGGGGCCAACGTCCTGACTTTC
cdr3_aa: CASSEFGANVLTF

clone_size: NA
d_call: TRBD2
v_call: TRBV9
j_call: TRBJ2-1
cdr3_nt: TGTGCCAGCAGCGGTTGGACTAGCGGGGGGTACGAGCAGTTCTTC
cdr3_aa: CASSGWTSGGYEQFF

clone_size: NA
d_call: TRBD1
v_call: TRBV9
j_call: TRBJ2-7
cdr3_nt: TGTGCCAGCAGCACACGGGGACAGGGGAGCGAGCAGTACTTC
cdr3_aa: CASSTRGQGSEQYF

clone_size: NA
d_call: NA
v_call: TRBV27
j_call: TRBJ2-1
cdr3_nt: TGTGCCAGCAGCCCCTCCTACAATGAGCAGTTCTTC
cdr3_aa: CASSPSYNEQFF

clone_size: NA
d_call: NA
v_call: TRBV19
j_call: TRBJ1-1
cdr3_nt: TGTGCCAGCGAAGACGAGGGGCCCTATGAAGCTTTCTTT
cdr3_aa: CASEDEGPYEAFF

clone_size: few
d_call: TRBD1
v_call: TRBV27
j_call: TRBJ2-7
cdr3_nt: TGTGCCAGCAGTTTAAGCGACAGGGGGCGCAGCCACGAGCAGTACTTC
cdr3_aa: CASSLSDRGRSHEQYF

clone_size: NA
d_call: TRBD2
v_call: TRBV2
j_call: TRBJ2-5
cdr3_nt: TGTGCCAGCAAGCGGGGGCTGGAGACCCAGTACTTC
cdr3_aa: CASKRGLETQYF

clone_size: NA
d_call: NA
v_call: TRBV30
j_call: TRBJ1-4
cdr3_nt: TGTGCCTGGAGTGGGATAGGGGGGGTAGGAGAAAAACTGTTTTTT
cdr3_aa: CAWSGIGGVGEKLFF

clone_size: NA
d_call: NA
v_call: TRBV29-1
j_call: TRBJ1-1
cdr3_nt: TGCAGCGCCTCCAACCGGGGTGAGACTGAAGCTTTCTTT
cdr3_aa: CSASNRGETEAFF

clone_size: once
d_call: TRBD2
v_call: TRBV9
j_call: TRBJ2-3
cdr3_nt: TGTGCCAGCAGCGACGCGGGGGGAGGCGGAACAGATACGCAGTATTTT
cdr3_aa: CASSDAGGGGTDTQYF

clone_size: once
d_call: NA
v_call: TRBV28
j_call: TRBJ2-7
cdr3_nt: TGTGCCAGCCTTCGTAGCGGTAACCCCTACGAGCAGTACTTC
cdr3_aa: CASLRSGNPYEQYF

clone_size: NA
d_call: NA
v_call: TRBV18
j_call: TRBJ2-7
cdr3_nt: TGTGCCAGCTCACCATATGACCGTATCTACGAGCAGTACTTC
cdr3_aa: CASSPYDRIYEQYF

clone_size: NA
d_call: NA
v_call: TRBV18
j_call: TRBJ1-1
cdr3_nt: TGTGCCAGCTCGGAGGGGGGCTTGGGAGCTTTCTTT
cdr3_aa: CASSEGGLGAFF

clone_size: NA
d_call: TRBD1
v_call: TRBV27
j_call: TRBJ1-5
cdr3_nt: TGTGCCAGCAGTGCGTGGACAGGGCAGTGGCCCCAGCATTTT
cdr3_aa: CASSAWTGQWPQHF